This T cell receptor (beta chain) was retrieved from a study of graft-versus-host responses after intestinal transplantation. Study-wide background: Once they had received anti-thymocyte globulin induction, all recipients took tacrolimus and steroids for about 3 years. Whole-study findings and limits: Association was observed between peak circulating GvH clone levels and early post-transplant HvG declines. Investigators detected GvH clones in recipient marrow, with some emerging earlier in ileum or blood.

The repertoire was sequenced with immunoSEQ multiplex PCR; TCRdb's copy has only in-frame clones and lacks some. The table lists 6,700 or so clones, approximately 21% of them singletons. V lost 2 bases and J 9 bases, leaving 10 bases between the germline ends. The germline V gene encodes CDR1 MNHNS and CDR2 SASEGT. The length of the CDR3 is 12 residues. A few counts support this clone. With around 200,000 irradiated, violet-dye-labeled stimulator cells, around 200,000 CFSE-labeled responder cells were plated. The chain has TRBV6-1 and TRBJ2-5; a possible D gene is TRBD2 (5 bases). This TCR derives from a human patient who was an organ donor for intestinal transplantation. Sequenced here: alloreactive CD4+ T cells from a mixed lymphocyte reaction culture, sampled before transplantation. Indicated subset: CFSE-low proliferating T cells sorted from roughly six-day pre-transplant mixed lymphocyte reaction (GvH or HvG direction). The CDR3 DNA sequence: TGTGCCAGCAGTGAATGGAGGCGACCCCAGTACTTC. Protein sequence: CASSEWRRPQYF.